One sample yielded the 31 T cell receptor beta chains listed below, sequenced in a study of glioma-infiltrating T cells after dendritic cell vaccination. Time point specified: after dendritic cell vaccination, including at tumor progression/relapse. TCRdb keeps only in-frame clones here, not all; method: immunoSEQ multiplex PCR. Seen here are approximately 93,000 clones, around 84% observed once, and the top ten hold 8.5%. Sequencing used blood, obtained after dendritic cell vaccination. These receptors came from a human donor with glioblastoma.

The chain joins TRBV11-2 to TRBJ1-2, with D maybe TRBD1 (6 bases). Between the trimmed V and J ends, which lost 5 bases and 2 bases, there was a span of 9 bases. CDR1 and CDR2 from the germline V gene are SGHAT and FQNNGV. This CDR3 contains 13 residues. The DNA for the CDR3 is TGTGCCAGCAGCCCCGACAGGAACTATGGCTACACCTTC. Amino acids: CASSPDRNYGYTF. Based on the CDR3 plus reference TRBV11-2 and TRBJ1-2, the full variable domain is EAGVAQSPRYKIIEKRQSVAFWCNPISGHATLYWYQQILGQGPKLLIQFQNNGVVDDSQLPKDRFSAERLKGVDSTLKIQPAKLEDSAVYLCASSPDRNYGYTFGSGTRLTVV.

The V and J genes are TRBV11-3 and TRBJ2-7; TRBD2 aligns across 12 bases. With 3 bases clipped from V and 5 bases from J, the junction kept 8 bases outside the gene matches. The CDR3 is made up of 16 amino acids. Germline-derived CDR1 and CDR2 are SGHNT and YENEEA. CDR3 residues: CASSLGLAGGPDEQYF. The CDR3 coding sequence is TGTGCCAGCAGCTTGGGGCTAGCGGGAGGGCCCGACGAGCAGTACTTC.

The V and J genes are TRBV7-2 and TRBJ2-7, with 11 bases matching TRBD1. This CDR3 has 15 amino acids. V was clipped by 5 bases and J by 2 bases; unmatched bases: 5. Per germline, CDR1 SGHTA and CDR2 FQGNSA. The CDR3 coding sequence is TGTGCCAGCAGCACGGGACAGGGGGTTCCCTACGAGCAGTACTTC. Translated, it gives CASSTGQGVPYEQYF.

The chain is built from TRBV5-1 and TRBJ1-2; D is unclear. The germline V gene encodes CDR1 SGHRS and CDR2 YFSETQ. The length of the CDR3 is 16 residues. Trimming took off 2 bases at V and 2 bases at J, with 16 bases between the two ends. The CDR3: CASSFDGGPGNYGYTF. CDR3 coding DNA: TGCGCCAGCAGCTTTGACGGAGGGCCGGGGAACTATGGCTACACCTTC. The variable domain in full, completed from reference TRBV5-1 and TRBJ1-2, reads KAGVTQTPRYLIKTRGQQVTLSCSPISGHRSVSWYQQTPGQGLQFLFEYFSETQRNKGNFPGRFSGRQFSNSRSEMNVSTLELGDSALYLCASSFDGGPGNYGYTFGSGTRLTVV.

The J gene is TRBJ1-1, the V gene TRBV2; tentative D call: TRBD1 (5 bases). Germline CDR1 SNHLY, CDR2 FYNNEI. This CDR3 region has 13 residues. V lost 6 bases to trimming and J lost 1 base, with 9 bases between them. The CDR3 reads CASRTTGNTEAFF. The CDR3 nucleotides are TGTGCCAGCAGAACAACAGGGAACACTGAAGCTTTCTTT.

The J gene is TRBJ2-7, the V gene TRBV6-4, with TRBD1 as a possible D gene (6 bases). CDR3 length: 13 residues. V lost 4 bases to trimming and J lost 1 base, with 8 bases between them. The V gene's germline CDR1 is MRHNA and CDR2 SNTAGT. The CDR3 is CASSGTESYEQYF. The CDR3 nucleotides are TGTGCCAGCAGTGGGACAGAATCCTACGAGCAGTACTTC.

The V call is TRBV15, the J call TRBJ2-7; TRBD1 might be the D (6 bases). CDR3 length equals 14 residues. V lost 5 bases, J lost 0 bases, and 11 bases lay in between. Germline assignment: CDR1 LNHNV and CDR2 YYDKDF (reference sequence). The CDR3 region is CATSADRTSYEQYF. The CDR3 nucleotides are TGTGCCACCAGCGCCGACAGGACCTCCTACGAGCAGTACTTC. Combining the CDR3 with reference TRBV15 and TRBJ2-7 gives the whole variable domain DAMVIQNPRYQVTQFGKPVTLSCSQTLNHNVMYWYQQKSSQAPKLLFHYYDKDFNNEADTPDNFQSRRPNTSFCFLDIRSPGLGDTAMYLCATSADRTSYEQYFGPGTRLTVT.

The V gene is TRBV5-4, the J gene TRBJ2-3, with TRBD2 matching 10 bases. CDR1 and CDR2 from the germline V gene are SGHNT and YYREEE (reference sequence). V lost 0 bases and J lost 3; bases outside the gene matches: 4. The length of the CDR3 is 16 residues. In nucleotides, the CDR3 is TGTGCCAGCAGCTTGGATCTAGCGGGAGAAACAGATACGCAGTATTTT. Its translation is CASSLDLAGETDTQYF.

This chain's CDR3 is CSARQVIEFF. CDR3 coding DNA: TGCAGTGCTAGACAGGTTATTGAGTTCTTC. The rearrangement uses TRBV20-1 and TRBJ2-1, with unresolved D. The CDR3 runs to 10 residues. The germline gives CDR1 DFQATT, CDR2 SNEGSKA (reference sequence). The V end was cut by 2 bases, the J end by 14 bases, with 10 bases between.

DNA for the CDR3: TGTGCCAGCAGGAGGGGGCGAAACTATAATTCACCCCTCCACTTT. Encoded protein: CASRRGRNYNSPLHF. The chain recombines TRBV6-5 with TRBJ1-6; 7 bases fit TRBD1. V lost 6 bases to trimming and J lost 3 bases; unmatched junction nucleotides: 5. Germline CDR1 and CDR2: MNHEY and SVGAGI. The CDR3 has 15 residues.

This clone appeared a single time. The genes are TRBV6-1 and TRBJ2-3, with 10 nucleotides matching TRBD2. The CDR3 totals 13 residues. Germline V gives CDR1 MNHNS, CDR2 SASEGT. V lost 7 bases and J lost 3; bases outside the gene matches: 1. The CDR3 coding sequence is TGTGCCAGCACTAGCGGGGGAACAGATACGCAGTATTTT. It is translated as CASTSGGTDTQYF.

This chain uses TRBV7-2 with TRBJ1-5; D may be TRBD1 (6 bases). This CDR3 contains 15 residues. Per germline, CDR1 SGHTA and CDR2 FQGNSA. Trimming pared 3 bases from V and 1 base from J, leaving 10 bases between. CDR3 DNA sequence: TGTGCCAGCAGCTTCAGGGGCGGAAGCAATCAGCCCCAGCATTTT. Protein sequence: CASSFRGGSNQPQHF.

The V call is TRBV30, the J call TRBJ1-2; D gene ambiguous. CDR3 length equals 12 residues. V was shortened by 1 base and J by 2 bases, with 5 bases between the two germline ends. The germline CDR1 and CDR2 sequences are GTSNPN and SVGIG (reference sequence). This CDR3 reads CAWSELNYGYTF. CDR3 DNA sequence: TGTGCCTGGAGTGAATTAAACTATGGCTACACCTTC. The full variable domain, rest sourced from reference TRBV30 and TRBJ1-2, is SQTIHQWPATLVQPVGSPLSLECTVEGTSNPNLYWYRQAAGRGLQLLFYSVGIGQISSEVPQNLSASRPQDRQFILSSKKLLLSDSGFYLCAWSELNYGYTFGSGTRLTVV.

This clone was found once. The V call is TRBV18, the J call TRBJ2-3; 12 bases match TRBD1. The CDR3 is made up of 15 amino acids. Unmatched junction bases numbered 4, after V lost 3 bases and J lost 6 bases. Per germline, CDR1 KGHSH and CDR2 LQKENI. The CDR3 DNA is TGTGCCAGCTCACCGGGACAGGGGGCGATGGATACGCAGTATTTT. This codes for CASSPGQGAMDTQYF.

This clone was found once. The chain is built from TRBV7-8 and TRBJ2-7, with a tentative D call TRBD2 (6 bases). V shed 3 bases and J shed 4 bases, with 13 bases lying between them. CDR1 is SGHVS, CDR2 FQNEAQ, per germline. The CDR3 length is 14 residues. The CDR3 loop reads CASSLRTTYYEQYF. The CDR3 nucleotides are TGTGCCAGCAGCTTGAGGACTACTTATTACGAGCAGTACTTC.

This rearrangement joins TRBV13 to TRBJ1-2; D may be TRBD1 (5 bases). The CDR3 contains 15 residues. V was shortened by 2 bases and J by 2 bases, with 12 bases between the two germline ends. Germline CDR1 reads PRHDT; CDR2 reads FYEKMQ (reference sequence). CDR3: CASSLQGYENYGYTF. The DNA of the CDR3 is TGTGCCAGCAGCTTACAGGGCTACGAAAACTATGGCTACACCTTC.

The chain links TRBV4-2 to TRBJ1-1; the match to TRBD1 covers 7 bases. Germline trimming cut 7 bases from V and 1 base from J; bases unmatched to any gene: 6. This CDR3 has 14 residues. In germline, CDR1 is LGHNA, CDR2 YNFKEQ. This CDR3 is CASNGQVKNTEAFF. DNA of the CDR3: TGTGCCAGCAACGGACAGGTCAAGAACACTGAAGCTTTCTTT.

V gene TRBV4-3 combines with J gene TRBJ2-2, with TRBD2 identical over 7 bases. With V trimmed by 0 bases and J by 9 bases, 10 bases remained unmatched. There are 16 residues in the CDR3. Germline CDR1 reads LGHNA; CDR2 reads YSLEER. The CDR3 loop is CASSQDRGGSSRELFF. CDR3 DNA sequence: TGCGCCAGCAGCCAAGATAGGGGCGGGAGTTCCCGGGAGCTGTTTTTT.

The CDR3 DNA follows: TGTGCCAGCAGCGATCGGACAGGCCCAAAAAACATTCAGTACTTC. As protein: CASSDRTGPKNIQYF. V usage is TRBV7-9 and J usage is TRBJ2-4; 7 bases agree with TRBD1. With 5 bases clipped from V and 4 bases from J, the junction kept 8 bases outside the gene matches. The CDR3 is 15 amino acids. Looked up from germline, CDR1 is SEHNR and CDR2 is FQNEAQ (reference sequence).

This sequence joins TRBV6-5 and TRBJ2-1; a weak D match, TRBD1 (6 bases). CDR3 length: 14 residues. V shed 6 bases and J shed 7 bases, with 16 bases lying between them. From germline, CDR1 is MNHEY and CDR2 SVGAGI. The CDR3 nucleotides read TGTGCCAGCAGAATGGACAGCCAGGGGAATGAGCAGTTCTTC. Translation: CASRMDSQGNEQFF.

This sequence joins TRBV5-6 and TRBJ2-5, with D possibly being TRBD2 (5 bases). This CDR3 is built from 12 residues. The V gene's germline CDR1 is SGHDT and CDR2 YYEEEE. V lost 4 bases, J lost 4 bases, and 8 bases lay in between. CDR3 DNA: TGTGCCAGCAGCAGACTACCAGAGACCCAGTACTTC. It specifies CASSRLPETQYF.

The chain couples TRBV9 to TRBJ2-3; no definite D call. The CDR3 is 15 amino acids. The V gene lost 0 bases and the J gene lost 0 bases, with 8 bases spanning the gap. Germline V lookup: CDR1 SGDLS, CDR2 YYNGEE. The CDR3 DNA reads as TGTGCCAGCAGCGTAGCCCCGGTTAGCACAGATACGCAGTATTTT. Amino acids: CASSVAPVSTDTQYF.

The CDR3 sequence is CASSVQRPYEQYF. Written as DNA, the CDR3 is TGTGCCAGCAGCGTCCAGCGACCCTACGAGCAGTACTTC. This rearrangement joins TRBV27 to TRBJ2-7; D is ambiguous. The V and J ends lost 6 bases and 2 bases respectively, with 11 bases between them. The CDR3 has 13 amino acids. The germline V gene has CDR1 MNHEY and CDR2 SMNVEV (reference sequence).

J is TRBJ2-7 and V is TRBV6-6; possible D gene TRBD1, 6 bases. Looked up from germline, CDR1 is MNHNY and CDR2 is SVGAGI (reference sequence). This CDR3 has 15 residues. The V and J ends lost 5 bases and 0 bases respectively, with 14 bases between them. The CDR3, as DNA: TGTGCCAGCAGTAAGGCCTCGGACAGCTCCTACGAGCAGTACTTC. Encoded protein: CASSKASDSSYEQYF.

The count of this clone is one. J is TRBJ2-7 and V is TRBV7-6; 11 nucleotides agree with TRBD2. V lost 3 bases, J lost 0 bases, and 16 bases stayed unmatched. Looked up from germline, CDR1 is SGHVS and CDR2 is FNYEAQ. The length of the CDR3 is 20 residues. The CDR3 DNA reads TGTGCCAGCAGCTTGGTCCCCGGGACACCTCTAGCGGGAGGCTCCTACGAGCAGTACTTC. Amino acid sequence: CASSLVPGTPLAGGSYEQYF.

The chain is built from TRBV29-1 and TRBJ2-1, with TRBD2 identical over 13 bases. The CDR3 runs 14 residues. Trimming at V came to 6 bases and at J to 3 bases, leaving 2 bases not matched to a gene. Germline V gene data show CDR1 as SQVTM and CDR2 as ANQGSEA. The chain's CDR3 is CSVGTSGIYNEQFF. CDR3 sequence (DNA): TGCAGCGTCGGGACTAGCGGGATCTACAATGAGCAGTTCTTC.

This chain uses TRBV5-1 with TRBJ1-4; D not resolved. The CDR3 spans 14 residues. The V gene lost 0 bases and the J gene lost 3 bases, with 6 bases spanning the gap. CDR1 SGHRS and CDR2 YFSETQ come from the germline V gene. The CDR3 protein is CASSLVAANEKLFF. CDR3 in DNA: TGCGCCAGCAGCTTGGTTGCAGCTAATGAAAAACTGTTTTTT. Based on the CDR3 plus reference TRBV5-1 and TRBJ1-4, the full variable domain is KAGVTQTPRYLIKTRGQQVTLSCSPISGHRSVSWYQQTPGQGLQFLFEYFSETQRNKGNFPGRFSGRQFSNSRSEMNVSTLELGDSALYLCASSLVAANEKLFFGSGTQLSVL.

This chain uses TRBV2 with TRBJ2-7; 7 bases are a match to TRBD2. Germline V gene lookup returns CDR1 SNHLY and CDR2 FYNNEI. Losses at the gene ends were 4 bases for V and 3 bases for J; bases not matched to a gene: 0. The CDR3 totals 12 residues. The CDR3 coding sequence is TGTGCCAGCAGTGGGGAGGGCTACGAGCAGTACTTC. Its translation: CASSGEGYEQYF.

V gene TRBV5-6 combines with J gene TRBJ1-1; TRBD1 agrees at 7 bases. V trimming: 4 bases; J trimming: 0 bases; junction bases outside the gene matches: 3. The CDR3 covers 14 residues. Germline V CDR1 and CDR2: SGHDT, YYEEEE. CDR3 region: CASSTGQLNTEAFF. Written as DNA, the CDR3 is TGTGCCAGCAGCACGGGACAGTTGAACACTGAAGCTTTCTTT. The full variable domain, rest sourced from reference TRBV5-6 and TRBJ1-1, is DAGVTQSPTHLIKTRGQQVTLRCSPKSGHDTVSWYQQALGQGPQFIFQYYEEEERQRGNFPDRFSGHQFPNYSSELNVNALLLGDSALYLCASSTGQLNTEAFFGQGTRLTVV.

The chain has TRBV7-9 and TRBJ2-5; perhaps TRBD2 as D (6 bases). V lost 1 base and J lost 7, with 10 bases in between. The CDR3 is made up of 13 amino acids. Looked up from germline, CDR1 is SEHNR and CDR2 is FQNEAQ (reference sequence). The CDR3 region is CASSLGGLGTQYF. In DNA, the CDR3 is TGTGCCAGCAGCTTAGGGGGACTCGGGACCCAGTACTTC.

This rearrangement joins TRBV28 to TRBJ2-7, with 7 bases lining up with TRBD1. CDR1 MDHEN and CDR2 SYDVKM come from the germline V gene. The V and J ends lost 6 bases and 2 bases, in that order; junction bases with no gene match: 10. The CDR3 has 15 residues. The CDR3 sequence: CASSPRGSGAYEQYF. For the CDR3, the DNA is TGTGCCAGCAGCCCCAGGGGGAGCGGAGCCTACGAGCAGTACTTC.